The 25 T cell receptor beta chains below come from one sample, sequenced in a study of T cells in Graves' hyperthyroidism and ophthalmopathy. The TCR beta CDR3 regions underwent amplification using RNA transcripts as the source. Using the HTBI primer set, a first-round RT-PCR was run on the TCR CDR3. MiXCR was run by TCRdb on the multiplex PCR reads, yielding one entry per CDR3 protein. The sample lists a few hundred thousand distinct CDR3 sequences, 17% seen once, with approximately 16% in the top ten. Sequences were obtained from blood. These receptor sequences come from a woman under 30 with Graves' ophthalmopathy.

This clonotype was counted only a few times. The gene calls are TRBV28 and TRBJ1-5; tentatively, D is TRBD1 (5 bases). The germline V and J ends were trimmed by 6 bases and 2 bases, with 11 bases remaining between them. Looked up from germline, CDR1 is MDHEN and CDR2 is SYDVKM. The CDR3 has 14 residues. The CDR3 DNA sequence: TGTGCCAGCAGGGGGGATATGGGCAATCAGCCCCAGCATTTT. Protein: CASRGDMGNQPQHF.

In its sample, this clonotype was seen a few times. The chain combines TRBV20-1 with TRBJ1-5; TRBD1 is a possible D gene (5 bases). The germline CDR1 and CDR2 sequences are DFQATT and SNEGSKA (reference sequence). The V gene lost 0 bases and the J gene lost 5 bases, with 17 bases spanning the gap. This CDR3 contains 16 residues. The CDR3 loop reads CSARDAPGWGYQPQHF. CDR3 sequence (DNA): TGCAGTGCTAGAGATGCCCCGGGTTGGGGCTATCAGCCCCAGCATTTT.

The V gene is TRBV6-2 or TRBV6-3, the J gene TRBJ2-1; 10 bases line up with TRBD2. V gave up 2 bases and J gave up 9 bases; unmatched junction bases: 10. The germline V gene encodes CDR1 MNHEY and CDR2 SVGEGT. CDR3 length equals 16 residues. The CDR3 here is CASSYEASGSGSEQFF. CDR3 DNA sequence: TGTGCCAGCAGTTACGAGGCTAGCGGGAGTGGCAGTGAGCAGTTCTTC.

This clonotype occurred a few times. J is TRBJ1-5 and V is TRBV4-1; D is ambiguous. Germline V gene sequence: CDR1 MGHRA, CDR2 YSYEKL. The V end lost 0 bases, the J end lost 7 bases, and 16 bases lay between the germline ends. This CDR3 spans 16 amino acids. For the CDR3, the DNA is TGCGCCAGCAGCCAAGATTCTTTACGGATTCCCCAGCCCCAGCATTTT. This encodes CASSQDSLRIPQPQHF.

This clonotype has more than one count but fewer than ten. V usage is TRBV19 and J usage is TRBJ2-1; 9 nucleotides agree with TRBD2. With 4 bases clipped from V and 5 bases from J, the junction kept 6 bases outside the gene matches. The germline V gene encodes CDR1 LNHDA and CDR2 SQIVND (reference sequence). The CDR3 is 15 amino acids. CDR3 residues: CASSNRAGGDNEQFF. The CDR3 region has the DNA TGTGCCAGTAGTAATCGGGCGGGGGGGGACAATGAGCAGTTCTTC.

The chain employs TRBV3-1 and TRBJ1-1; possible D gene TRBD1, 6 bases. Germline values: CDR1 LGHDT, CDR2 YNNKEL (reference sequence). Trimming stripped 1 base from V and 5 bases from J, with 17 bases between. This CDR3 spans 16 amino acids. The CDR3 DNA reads TGTGCCAGCAGCCAAGTCGGAGGGGGTGAGAGGACTGAAGCTTTCTTT. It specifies CASSQVGGGERTEAFF.

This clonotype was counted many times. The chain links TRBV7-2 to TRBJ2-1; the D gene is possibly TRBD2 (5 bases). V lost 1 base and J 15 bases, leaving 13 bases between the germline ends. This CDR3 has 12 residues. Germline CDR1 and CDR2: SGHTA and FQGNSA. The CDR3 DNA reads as TGTGCCAGCAGCTTAGATGTCGGGAACCCGTTCTTC. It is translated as CASSLDVGNPFF. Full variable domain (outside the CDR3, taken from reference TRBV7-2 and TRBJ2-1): GAGVSQSPSNKVTEKGKDVELRCDPISGHTALYWYRQSLGQGLEFLIYFQGNSAPDKSGLPSDRFSAERTGGSVSTLTIQRTQQEDSAVYLCASSLDVGNPFFGPGTRLTVL.

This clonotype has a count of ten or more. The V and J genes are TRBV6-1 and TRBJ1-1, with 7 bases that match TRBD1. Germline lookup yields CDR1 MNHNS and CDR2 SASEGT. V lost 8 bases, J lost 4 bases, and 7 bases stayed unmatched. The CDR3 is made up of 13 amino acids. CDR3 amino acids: CASDRVLSTEAFF. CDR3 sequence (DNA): TGTGCCAGCGACAGGGTTTTGAGCACTGAAGCTTTCTTT.

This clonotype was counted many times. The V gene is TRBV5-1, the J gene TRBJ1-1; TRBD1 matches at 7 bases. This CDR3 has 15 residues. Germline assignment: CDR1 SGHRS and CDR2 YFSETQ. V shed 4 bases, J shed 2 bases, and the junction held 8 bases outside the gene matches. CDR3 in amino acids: CASSLNRQGNTEAFF. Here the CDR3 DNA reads TGCGCCAGCAGCCTCAATCGACAGGGAAACACTGAAGCTTTCTTT. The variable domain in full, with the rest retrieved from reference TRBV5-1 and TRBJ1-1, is KAGVTQTPRYLIKTRGQQVTLSCSPISGHRSVSWYQQTPGQGLQFLFEYFSETQRNKGNFPGRFSGRQFSNSRSEMNVSTLELGDSALYLCASSLNRQGNTEAFFGQGTRLTVV.

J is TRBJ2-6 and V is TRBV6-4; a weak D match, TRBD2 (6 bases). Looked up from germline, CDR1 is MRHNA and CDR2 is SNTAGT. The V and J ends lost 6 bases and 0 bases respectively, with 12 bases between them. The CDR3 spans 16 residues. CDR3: CASRLDGSSGANVLTF. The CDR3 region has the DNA TGTGCCAGCAGACTGGACGGGAGCTCTGGGGCCAACGTCCTGACTTTC.

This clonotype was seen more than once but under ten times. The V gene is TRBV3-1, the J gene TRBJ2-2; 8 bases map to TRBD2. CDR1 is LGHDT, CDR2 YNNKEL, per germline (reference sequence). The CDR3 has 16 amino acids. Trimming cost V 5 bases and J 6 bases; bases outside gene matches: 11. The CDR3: CASSARRGGAPGELFF. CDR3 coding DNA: TGTGCCAGCAGCGCCCGCCGGGGGGGCGCCCCCGGGGAGCTGTTTTTT.

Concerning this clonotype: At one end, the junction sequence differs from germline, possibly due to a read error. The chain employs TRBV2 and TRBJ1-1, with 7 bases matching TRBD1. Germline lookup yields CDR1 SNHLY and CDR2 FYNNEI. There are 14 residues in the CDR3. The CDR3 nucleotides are TGTGCCAGCAGCCGGGACAGCTTGAACACTAAAGCTTTCTTT. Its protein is CASSRDSLNTKAFF.

The CDR3 region is CASSSPGPQYGYTF. The CDR3 coding sequence is TGTGCCAGCAGCTCCCCGGGACCGCAGTATGGCTACACCTTC. The genes are TRBV7-9 and TRBJ1-2; D may be TRBD1 (5 bases). Germline assignment: CDR1 SEHNR and CDR2 FQNEAQ (reference sequence). The length of the CDR3 is 14 residues. The V end lost 4 bases, the J end lost 5 bases, and 14 bases lay between the germline ends.

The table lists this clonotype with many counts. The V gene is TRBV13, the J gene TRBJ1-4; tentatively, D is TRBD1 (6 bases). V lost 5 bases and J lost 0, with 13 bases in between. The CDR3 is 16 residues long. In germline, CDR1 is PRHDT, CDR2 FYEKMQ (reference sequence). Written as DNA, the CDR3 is TGTGCCAGCAGCCAGACCGGGACATCAACTAATGAAAAACTGTTTTTT. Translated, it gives CASSQTGTSTNEKLFF.

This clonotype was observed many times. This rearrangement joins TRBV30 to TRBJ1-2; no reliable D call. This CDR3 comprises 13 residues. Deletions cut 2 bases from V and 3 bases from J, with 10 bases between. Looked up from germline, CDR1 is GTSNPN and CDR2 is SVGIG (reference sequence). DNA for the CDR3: TGTGCCTGGAGTCGGGTCGGGGACTATGGCTACACCTTC. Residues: CAWSRVGDYGYTF. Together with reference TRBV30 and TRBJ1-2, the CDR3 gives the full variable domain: SQTIHQWPATLVQPVGSPLSLECTVEGTSNPNLYWYRQAAGRGLQLLFYSVGIGQISSEVPQNLSASRPQDRQFILSSKKLLLSDSGFYLCAWSRVGDYGYTFGSGTRLTVV.

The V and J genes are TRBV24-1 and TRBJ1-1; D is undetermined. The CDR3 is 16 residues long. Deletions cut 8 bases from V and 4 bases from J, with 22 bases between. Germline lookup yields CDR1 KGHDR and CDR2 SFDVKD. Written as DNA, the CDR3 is TGTGCCACCAACCCCCAGTTATCGCCGGCGGGCACTGAAGCTTTCTTT. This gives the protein CATNPQLSPAGTEAFF.

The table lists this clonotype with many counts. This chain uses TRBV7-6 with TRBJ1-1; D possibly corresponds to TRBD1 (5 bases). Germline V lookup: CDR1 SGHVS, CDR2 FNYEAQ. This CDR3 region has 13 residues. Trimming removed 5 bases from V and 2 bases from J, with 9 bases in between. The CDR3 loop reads CASSVDSNTEAFF. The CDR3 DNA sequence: TGTGCCAGCAGCGTTGACAGTAACACTGAAGCTTTCTTT. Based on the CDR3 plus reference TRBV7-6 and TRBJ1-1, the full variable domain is GAGVSQSPRYKVTKRGQDVALRCDPISGHVSLYWYRQALGQGPEFLTYFNYEAQQDKSGLPNDRFSAERPEGSISTLTIQRTEQRDSAMYRCASSVDSNTEAFFGQGTRLTVV.

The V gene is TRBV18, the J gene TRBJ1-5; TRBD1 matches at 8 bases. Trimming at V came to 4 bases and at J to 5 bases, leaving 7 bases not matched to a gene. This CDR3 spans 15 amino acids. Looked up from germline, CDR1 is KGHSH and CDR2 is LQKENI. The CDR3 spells CASSRDRGGDQPQHF. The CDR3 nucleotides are TGTGCCAGCTCACGAGACAGGGGAGGCGATCAGCCCCAGCATTTT.

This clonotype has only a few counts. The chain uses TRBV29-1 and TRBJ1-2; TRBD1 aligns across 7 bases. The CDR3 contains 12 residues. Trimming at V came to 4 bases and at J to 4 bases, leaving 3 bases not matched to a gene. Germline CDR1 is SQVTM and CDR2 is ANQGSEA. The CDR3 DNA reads TGCAGCGTTGCACAGGGGTTCTATGGCTACACCTTC. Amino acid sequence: CSVAQGFYGYTF. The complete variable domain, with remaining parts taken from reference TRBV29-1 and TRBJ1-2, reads SAVISQKPSRDICQRGTSLTIQCQVDSQVTMMFWYRQQPGQSLTLIATANQGSEATYESGFVIDKFPISRPNLTFSTLTVSNMSPEDSSIYLCSVAQGFYGYTFGSGTRLTVV.

The CDR3 is CASSSRPSNEQFF. In DNA, the CDR3 is TGTGCCAGCAGCTCCCGCCCTAGCAATGAGCAGTTCTTC. The rearrangement links TRBV9 to TRBJ2-1; D gene uncertain. CDR1 is SGDLS, CDR2 YYNGEE, per germline. The ends were cut back, 4 bases at V and 6 bases at J, with 11 bases in the middle. The CDR3 is 13 amino acids. The variable domain in full, with the rest retrieved from reference TRBV9 and TRBJ2-1, is DSGVTQTPKHLITATGQRVTLRCSPRSGDLSVYWYQQSLDQGLQFLIQYYNGEERAKGNILERFSAQQFPDLHSELNLSSLELGDSALYFCASSSRPSNEQFFGPGTRLTVL.

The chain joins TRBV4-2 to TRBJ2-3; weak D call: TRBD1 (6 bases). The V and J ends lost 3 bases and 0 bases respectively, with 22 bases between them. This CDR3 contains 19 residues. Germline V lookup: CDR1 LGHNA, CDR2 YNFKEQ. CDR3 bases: TGTGCCAGCAGCCACGAGGGCTCCGGGACATACACTAGCACAGATACGCAGTATTTT. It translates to CASSHEGSGTYTSTDTQYF.

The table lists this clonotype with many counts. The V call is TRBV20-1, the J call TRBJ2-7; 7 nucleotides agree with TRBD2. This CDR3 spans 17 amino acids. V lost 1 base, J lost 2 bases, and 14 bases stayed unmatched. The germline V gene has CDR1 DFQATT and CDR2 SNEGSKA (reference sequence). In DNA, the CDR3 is TGCAGTGCTAGAGGTCTGGGAGGCGGGAGCGGTACCTACGAGCAGTACTTC. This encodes CSARGLGGGSGTYEQYF.

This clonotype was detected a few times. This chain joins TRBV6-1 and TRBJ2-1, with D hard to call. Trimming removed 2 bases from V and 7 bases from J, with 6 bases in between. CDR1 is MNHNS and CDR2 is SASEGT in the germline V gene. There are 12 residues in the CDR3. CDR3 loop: CASSELGNEQFF. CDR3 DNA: TGTGCCAGCAGTGAATTAGGGAATGAGCAGTTCTTC.

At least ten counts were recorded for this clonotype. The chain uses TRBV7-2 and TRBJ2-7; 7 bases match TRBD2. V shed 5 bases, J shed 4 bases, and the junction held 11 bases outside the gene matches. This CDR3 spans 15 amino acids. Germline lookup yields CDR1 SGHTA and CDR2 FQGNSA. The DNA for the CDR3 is TGTGCCAGCAGCCCGGAGGGCGGGGAGGGGTACGAGCAGTACTTC. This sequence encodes CASSPEGGEGYEQYF.

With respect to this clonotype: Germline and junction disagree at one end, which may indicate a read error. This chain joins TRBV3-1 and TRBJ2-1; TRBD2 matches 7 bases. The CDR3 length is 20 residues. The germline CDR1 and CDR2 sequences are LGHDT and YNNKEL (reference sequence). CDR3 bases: TGTGCCAGCAGCCCTTTACGGACTAGTTATTATCGCCACCTCTACAATGGGCAGTTCTTC. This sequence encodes CASSPLRTSYYRHLYNGQFF.